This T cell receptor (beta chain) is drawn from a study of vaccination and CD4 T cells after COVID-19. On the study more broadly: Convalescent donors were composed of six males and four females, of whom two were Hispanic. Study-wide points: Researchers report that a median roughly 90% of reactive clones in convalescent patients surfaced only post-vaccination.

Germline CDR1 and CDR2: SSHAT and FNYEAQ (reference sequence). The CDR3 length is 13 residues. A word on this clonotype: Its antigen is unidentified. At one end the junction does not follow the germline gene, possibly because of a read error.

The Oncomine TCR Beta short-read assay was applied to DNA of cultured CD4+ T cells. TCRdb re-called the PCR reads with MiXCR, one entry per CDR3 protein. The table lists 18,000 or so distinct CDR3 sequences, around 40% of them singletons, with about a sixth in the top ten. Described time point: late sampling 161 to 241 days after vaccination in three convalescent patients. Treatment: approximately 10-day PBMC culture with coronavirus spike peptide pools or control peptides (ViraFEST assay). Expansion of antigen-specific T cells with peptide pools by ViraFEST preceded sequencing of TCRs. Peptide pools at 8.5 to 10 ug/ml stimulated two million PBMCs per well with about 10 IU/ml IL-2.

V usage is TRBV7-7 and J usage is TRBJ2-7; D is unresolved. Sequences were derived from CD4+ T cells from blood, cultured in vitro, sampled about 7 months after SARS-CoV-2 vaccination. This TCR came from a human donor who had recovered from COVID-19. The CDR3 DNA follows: TGTGCTAGCAGCTTAGGCTATGGCTACGAGCAGTACTTC. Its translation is CASSLGYGYEQYF.